The entry below describes one T cell receptor (beta chain). Antigen: not known. TCRdb re-analysed the reads in MiXCR, keeping a single row per CDR3 protein. The sample yields about 180,000 distinct CDR3 sequences, around an eighth seen once. The sample comes from a study of T cell repertoires in cytomegalovirus infection. Study overall: Signatures in public TCR beta sequences pointed to both CMV infection and matching HLA type. General study points: Frequencies of public TCR beta families were cumulated, and this identified carriers of CMV plus the relevant HLA. Dominating the ex vivo response were HLA-C-restricted CMV-specific TCR beta clonotypes.

The V end lost 5 bases, the J end lost 7 bases, and 11 bases lay between the germline ends. The CDR3 covers 13 residues. The TCR originated in a human donor in good health (CMV status not recorded). Some clones in this sample may be carry-over from other donors' samples. The genes are TRBV12-3 or TRBV12-4 and TRBJ2-2; D possibly corresponds to TRBD2 (5 bases). Material for sequencing was PBMCs. CDR3 in amino acids: CASSLSDFGELFF. The CDR3 nucleotides are TGTGCCAGCAGTCTGTCGGACTTCGGGGAGCTGTTTTTT.